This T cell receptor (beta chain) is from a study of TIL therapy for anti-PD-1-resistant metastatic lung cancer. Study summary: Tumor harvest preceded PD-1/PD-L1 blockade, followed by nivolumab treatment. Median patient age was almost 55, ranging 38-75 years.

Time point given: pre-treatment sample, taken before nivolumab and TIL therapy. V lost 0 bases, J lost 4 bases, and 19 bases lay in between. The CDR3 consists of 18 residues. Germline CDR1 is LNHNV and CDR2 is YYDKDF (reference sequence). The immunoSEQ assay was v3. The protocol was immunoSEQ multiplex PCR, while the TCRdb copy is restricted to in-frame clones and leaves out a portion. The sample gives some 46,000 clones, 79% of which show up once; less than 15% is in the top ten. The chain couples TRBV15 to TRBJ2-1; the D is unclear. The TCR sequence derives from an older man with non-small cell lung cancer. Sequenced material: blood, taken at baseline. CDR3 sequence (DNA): TGTGCCACCAGCAGAGAAAACGCACGGCGAGCCTTTTACAATGAGCAGTTCTTC. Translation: CATSRENARRAFYNEQFF.